Detailed here is one T cell receptor beta chain. This clonotype was seen many times. The clone's antigen remains unknown. No base quality information exists; no much larger clone differs at one position. These data originate in a study of read filtering for tumor transcriptome and immune sequencing (dated by TCRdb to 2019 to 2021). Broadly, across the study: Of the patients in the cohort, approximately 17 were male and 14 to 15 were female, and their mean age was approximately 70 years, with a range of about 47 to 80. After DNase treatment, whole-transcriptome libraries were prepared using the TruSeq RNA Access Library Prep Kit. The study compared TCR repertoires from targeted immune repertoire sequencing and bulk whole-transcriptome sequencing run on the same bone marrow samples. TCR-region mapped reads per sample ranged from about 4 to 10.27 million with IR-seq versus only roughly 75 to 1,300 with RNA-seq. Under revised international staging, roughly 8 patients fell into R-ISS I, about 17 into R-ISS II and about 7 into R-ISS III. As a main aim, a read-filtering strategy for immune repertoire data was addressed, with the specific question being whether clonotypes supported by a single read should be removed.

Starting from roughly 440 ng RNA, TCR libraries were constructed with the Immunoverse kit using molecular barcoded adaptors that cover the alpha/delta and beta/gamma chains. TCR library preparation used the same RNA that went into transcriptome sequencing. Sequencing of TCR libraries was carried out on an Illumina HiSeq 4000 with 2 x 150 cycles. From the authors' description of their analysis: MiXCR aligned TCR reads to human V, D, J and C references and assembled the aligned reads into CDR3 clonotypes, with quality filtering and error correction included. The tcR package in R was used to analyze clonotype counts and gene usage diversity. Raw mapping reads were checked after the RNA-seq reads had been mapped by STAR aligner version 2.5.3a onto the human GRCh37 genome. IR-seq fastq files were randomly downsampled with Seqtk 1.3 to test the effect of sequencing depth on detected clonotypes. TCRdb cleaned the public reads at Q25 with fastp, built clones with MiXCR and kept in-frame beta chains. Rows with a matching CDR3 protein are joined into one entry that keeps the most common DNA and genes. These V and J calls derive from TCRdb rather than the authors' analysis. The sample data list 50,000 to 65,000 distinct CDR3 sequences, and about 12% of these were observed just once. The ten biggest clones cover 16% of the sample.

Bone marrow was sampled from every patient at the time of active disease. Isolation of bone marrow mononuclear cells was performed by Ficoll-Hypaque density gradient centrifugation. Myeloma plasma cells were removed and CD138-negative cells were obtained by negative selection following labeling with CD138 magnetic microbeads on a MACS separator. Flow cytometry on an Attune NxT with CD138 antibodies was used to check the purity of the isolated cells. Total RNA was extracted using TRIzol reagent and was quantified on a NanoDrop spectrophotometer. For each patient, paired RNA-seq and IR-seq were run on the CD138-negative bone marrow sample from that patient. The paper's findings and limits, for the study overall: The correlation between IR-seq and RNA-seq shared clonotype proportions was increased by removal of single-read clonotypes. The sorted CD138-negative fraction was composed of a mixed bone marrow immune population rather than of purified T cells. Compared with RNA-seq, IR-seq captured clonotypes at much greater depth and more reliably, and a smaller IR-seq throughput was enough to identify most of the shared clonotypes. In IR-seq, 80% to 85% of clonotypes but 3% to 3.5% of total reads were represented by single-read clonotypes, whereas in RNA-seq, 60% to 75% of clonotypes and approximately 45% of reads were represented by single-read clonotypes.

Reading from cysteine to phenylalanine, the CDR3 counts 12 amino acids. CDR3 DNA is the only sequence kept; it has 36 bases, read in frame from the first base. V and J lose 6 bases and 0 bases, and a span of 6 bases separates them. CDR1 and CDR2 were assigned from the germline V gene (reference sequence) as MNHNY and SVGAGI. The chain employs TRBV6-6 and TRBJ2-7; possibly the D gene is TRBD1, per 5 matching bases. The source material was a population of CD138-negative cells sorted from bone marrow. The sample's cell subset or site label is to be understood as: bone marrow mononuclear cells depleted of CD138+ plasma/myeloma cells by negative magnetic selection. The TCR was taken from a donor at least 40 years old with multiple myeloma. CDR3 region: CASSDSSYEQYF. DNA sequence: TGTGCCAGCAGCGACAGCTCCTACGAGCAGTACTTC.